The subject of this entry is one T cell receptor (beta chain). This sample stems from a study of T cells in Graves' hyperthyroidism and ophthalmopathy. Germline loops: CDR1 SQVTM, CDR2 ANQGSEA. Trimming took off 7 bases at V and 3 bases at J, with 18 bases between the two ends. The CDR3 sequence is 14 residues long. Researchers took RNA transcripts and amplified the TCR beta CDR3 regions from them. The HTBI primer set was used in a first-round RT-PCR of the TCR CDR3. Each CDR3 protein is one row after TCRdb ran MiXCR on the multiplex PCR reads. Of some 300,000 distinct CDR3 sequences in the sample, about an eighth are singletons; the top ten hold approximately 8.6%.

The material sequenced was blood. The rearrangement uses TRBV29-1 and TRBJ2-5; the D is unclear. The receptor was isolated from a woman aged 25 to 39 with Graves' hyperthyroidism that later progressed to Graves' ophthalmopathy. The CDR3: CSARAPGAEETQYF. CDR3 sequence (DNA): TGCAGCGCGCGAGCGCCTGGTGCTGAAGAGACCCAGTACTTC.